What follows describes a single T cell receptor beta chain. Its antigen is unknown. The data were produced by immunoSEQ multiplex PCR, yet TCRdb's version contains in-frame clones alone and is incomplete. Of roughly 80,000 clones listed, approximately 87% were seen once; the top ten hold over 1.2%. The data stem from a study of T cell responses to AZD1222 COVID-19 vaccine. The CDR3 is 13 amino acids. Germline V gives CDR1 SGHNT, CDR2 YYREEE (reference sequence). V gave up 2 bases and J gave up 3 bases, with 6 bases separating them. Study results and caveats: Regions left unmutated in variants are reportedly the target of nearly half of spike-specific TCRs. Rises in breadth and depth of Spike-specific TCRs came after two AZD1222 doses. Spike-wide vaccine-associated CD4 TCRs dominated at 160-218 and 743-854.

The TCR sequence derives from an adult who received the AZD1222 COVID-19 vaccine. The chain recombines TRBV5-4 with TRBJ1-3, with TRBD1 as a possible D gene (6 bases). The source material was peripheral blood, sampled 28 days after the second AZD1222 dose. The CDR3 sequence is CASSLQGGNTIYF. CDR3 bases: TGTGCCAGCAGCTTACAGGGTGGAAACACCATATATTTT. Drawing the rest from reference TRBV5-4 and TRBJ1-3, the complete variable domain is ETGVTQSPTHLIKTRGQQVTLRCSSQSGHNTVSWYQQALGQGPQFIFQYYREEENGRGNFPPRFSGLQFPNYSSELNVNALELDDSALYLCASSLQGGNTIYFGEGSWLTVV.